Below, 22 T cell receptor beta chains from the same sample are listed, as sequenced in a study of OX40 agonist ivuxolimab in advanced cancers. Here immunoSEQ multiplex PCR was the method, and the copy in TCRdb shows in-frame clones only, minus some. The sample holds over 95,000 clones, about 96% seen once. Sequencing was performed on CD4+ or CD8+ T cells sorted from blood, taken in a trial of the OX40 agonist ivuxolimab. These receptor sequences come from an adult with an advanced solid tumor such as melanoma, head and neck, liver or kidney cancer.

V usage is TRBV2 and J usage is TRBJ2-1, with 12 bases that match TRBD2. V gave up 1 base and J gave up 2 bases; unmatched junction bases: 6. Germline assignment: CDR1 SNHLY and CDR2 FYNNEI. This CDR3 is 18 amino acids long. This CDR3 is CASSEESGTSGPYNEQFF. The CDR3 DNA sequence: TGTGCCAGCAGTGAAGAGTCCGGGACTAGCGGGCCCTACAATGAGCAGTTCTTC. The complete variable domain, with remaining parts taken from reference TRBV2 and TRBJ2-1, reads EPEVTQTPSHQVTQMGQEVILRCVPISNHLYFYWYRQILGQKVEFLVSFYNNEISEKSEIFDDQFSVERPDGSNFTLKIRSTKLEDSAMYFCASSEESGTSGPYNEQFFGPGTRLTVL.

The gene calls are TRBV2 and TRBJ2-3, with 9 bases lining up with TRBD2. The length of the CDR3 is 17 residues. The V gene's germline CDR1 is SNHLY and CDR2 FYNNEI. CDR3: CATFEREDRPSTDTQYF. CDR3 sequence (DNA): TGTGCGACCTTCGAGCGGGAGGACCGACCTAGCACAGATACGCAGTATTTT.

This chain connects TRBV4-1 to TRBJ2-2, with D possibly called TRBD1 or TRBD2 (6 bases each). The germline V gene has CDR1 MGHRA and CDR2 YSYEKL. The V end lost 4 bases, the J end lost 2 bases, and 11 bases lay between the germline ends. The CDR3 has 15 amino acids. The CDR3 DNA sequence: TGCGCCAGCAGCCTAGGAGGGGGAAACACCGGGGAGCTGTTTTTT. Encoded protein: CASSLGGGNTGELFF.

The rearrangement joins TRBV28 to TRBJ2-3, with D unclear. The CDR3 sequence is 16 residues long. Trimming left V 7 bases short and J 5 bases short, with 22 bases between. Looked up from germline, CDR1 is MDHEN and CDR2 is SYDVKM. CDR3 DNA: TGTGCCAGCAAACCTGGATTCGGTAGGGAATTAGATACGCAGTATTTT. Translated, it gives CASKPGFGRELDTQYF.

The chain combines TRBV19 with TRBJ2-4; perhaps D is TRBD1 or TRBD2 (5 bases each). Germline CDR1 and CDR2: LNHDA and SQIVND (reference sequence). The CDR3 length is 15 residues. V dropped 7 bases and J dropped 8 bases, with 21 bases sitting between them. In nucleotides, the CDR3 is TGTGCCAGTACCCAGTCCCGGGACCTAAGGGACATTCAGTACTTC. This codes for CASTQSRDLRDIQYF.

CDR3 residues: CASRDRLAGALTSGEQFF. CDR3 in DNA: TGTGCCAGCAGAGATAGACTAGCGGGAGCGCTTACAAGTGGTGAGCAGTTCTTC. The rearrangement links TRBV2 to TRBJ2-1; 12 nucleotides align to TRBD2. CDR3 length: 18 amino acids. Germline V gene data show CDR1 as SNHLY and CDR2 as FYNNEI. The V gene end was trimmed by 6 bases and the J gene end by 9 bases; junction bases not matched to a gene: 18.

This chain connects TRBV27 to TRBJ1-1; D might be TRBD1 (5 bases). This CDR3 has 14 residues. The V end was cut by 2 bases, the J end by 4 bases, with 11 bases between. Germline lookup yields CDR1 MNHEY and CDR2 SMNVEV (reference sequence). Here the CDR3 reads CASSLLSGGTEAFF. The CDR3 nucleotides are TGTGCCAGCAGTTTACTCTCGGGGGGCACTGAAGCTTTCTTT.

In this sample, this clone turned up a few times. The gene calls are TRBV28 and TRBJ2-3; D tentatively fits TRBD1 or TRBD2 (5 bases each). The germline V and J ends were trimmed by 2 bases and 0 bases, with 15 bases remaining between them. There are 17 residues in the CDR3. Germline V lookup: CDR1 MDHEN, CDR2 SYDVKM. As DNA, the CDR3 is TGTGCCAGCAGTTTAGGGGGAGAGACGGGGAGCACAGATACGCAGTATTTT. Its protein product is CASSLGGETGSTDTQYF.

The chain combines TRBV19 with TRBJ2-1, with 11 bases matching TRBD2. CDR1 LNHDA and CDR2 SQIVND come from the germline V gene (reference sequence). The J segment lost 4 bases and the V segment lost 3 bases, leaving 5 bases of the junction unmatched. This CDR3 region has 16 residues. Here the CDR3 DNA reads TGTGCCAGTAGTATTGGGGGACTAGCGGCTTACAATGAGCAGTTCTTC. It is translated as CASSIGGLAAYNEQFF.

The chain combines TRBV14 with TRBJ1-1, with D maybe TRBD1 (5 bases). The CDR3 has 14 amino acids. Per the germline V gene, CDR1 is SGHDN and CDR2 is FVKESK. V gave up 4 bases and J gave up 5 bases, with 14 bases separating them. CDR3 sequence: CASSPWGLGTEAFF. In DNA, the CDR3 is TGTGCCAGCAGCCCGTGGGGGTTAGGAACTGAAGCTTTCTTT.

The chain employs TRBV5-6 and TRBJ1-5; no clear D. The V end was cut by 1 base, the J end by 3 bases, with 5 bases between. This CDR3 comprises 13 residues. Germline CDR1 SGHDT, CDR2 YYEEEE. This CDR3 is CASSLTANQPQHF. In DNA form, the CDR3 reads TGTGCCAGCAGCTTGACAGCCAATCAGCCCCAGCATTTT.

The chain carries TRBV28 and TRBJ1-5; TRBD1 might be the D (6 bases). Per the germline V gene, CDR1 is MDHEN and CDR2 is SYDVKM. Trimming took 6 bases from V and 5 from J, leaving 23 bases between them. The CDR3 consists of 17 residues. The CDR3 DNA reads as TGTGCCAGCAGCCTCCAGACGGGACAACTCGCGGATCAGCCCCAGCATTTT. As protein: CASSLQTGQLADQPQHF.

The chain is built from TRBV5-1 and TRBJ1-2; 7 positions agree with TRBD1. This CDR3 has 14 amino acids. V shed 4 bases and J 4 bases; nucleotides not matched to a gene: 7. The germline V gene has CDR1 SGHRS and CDR2 YFSETQ. CDR3 coding DNA: TGCGCCAGCAGCGCGGCCGGGACAGCCTATGGCTACACCTTC. It is translated as CASSAAGTAYGYTF.

This chain joins TRBV28 and TRBJ1-3, with a tentative D call TRBD1 (6 bases). V lost 5 bases and J lost 4, with 12 bases in between. The CDR3 is 14 residues long. Germline assignment: CDR1 MDHEN and CDR2 SYDVKM. The CDR3 loop reads CASSDRGLGNTIYF. For the CDR3, the DNA is TGTGCCAGCAGTGACCGGGGGCTCGGAAACACCATATATTTT.

The chain couples TRBV28 to TRBJ1-2; D is ambiguous. The CDR3 spans 15 residues. Germline V CDR1 and CDR2: MDHEN, SYDVKM. V was trimmed by 5 bases and J by 4 bases, leaving 17 bases between them. This CDR3 is CASSLSSVAGYGYTF. The CDR3 DNA reads TGTGCCAGCAGTCTCAGTTCGGTGGCGGGCTATGGCTACACCTTC.

This clone was seen a single time. J is TRBJ1-1 and V is TRBV6-6; D possibly corresponds to TRBD1 (6 bases). CDR1 is MNHNY and CDR2 is SVGAGI in the germline V gene (reference sequence). This CDR3 has 13 residues. V shed 5 bases and J shed 7 bases, with 14 bases lying between them. CDR3 coding DNA: TGTGCCAGCAGTCCCGGGACAACCGTTGAAGCTTTCTTT. Translating it yields CASSPGTTVEAFF.

The rearrangement uses TRBV11-1 and TRBJ1-1; the D is unclear. Per the germline V gene, CDR1 is SGHAT and CDR2 is FQDESV (reference sequence). This CDR3 has 11 amino acids. Trimming removed 8 bases at V and 4 bases at J, with 8 bases between. The CDR3 DNA reads as TGTGCCAGCTCTTTGGGCACTGAAGCTTTCTTT. Amino acids: CASSLGTEAFF.

This chain connects TRBV7-9 to TRBJ2-3, with D maybe TRBD2 (5 bases). The ends were cut back, 1 base at V and 2 bases at J, with 10 bases in the middle. The germline gives CDR1 SEHNR, CDR2 FQNEAQ (reference sequence). This CDR3 comprises 15 residues. The CDR3, as DNA: TGTGCCAGCAGCTTAGGGCTAGCCGTCACAGATACGCAGTATTTT. As protein: CASSLGLAVTDTQYF.

This chain uses TRBV28 with TRBJ1-5; D unresolved. The CDR3 sequence is 15 residues long. CDR1 is MDHEN, CDR2 SYDVKM, per germline. The ends were cut back, 3 bases at V and 6 bases at J, with 15 bases in the middle. CDR3 sequence (DNA): TGTGCCAGCAGTTTGGTACAAGGGAAAGCTCAGCCCCAGCATTTT. Translated, it gives CASSLVQGKAQPQHF.

This rearrangement joins TRBV9 to TRBJ2-2; TRBD1 might be the D (6 bases). V was clipped by 3 bases and J by 4 bases, with 13 bases between them. CDR3 size: 15 residues. CDR1 is SGDLS, CDR2 YYNGEE, per germline. This CDR3 reads CASSALRDITGELFF. As DNA, the CDR3 is TGTGCCAGCAGCGCCCTTAGGGACATCACCGGGGAGCTGTTTTTT. Together with reference TRBV9 and TRBJ2-2, the CDR3 gives the full variable domain: DSGVTQTPKHLITATGQRVTLRCSPRSGDLSVYWYQQSLDQGLQFLIQYYNGEERAKGNILERFSAQQFPDLHSELNLSSLELGDSALYFCASSALRDITGELFFGEGSRLTVL.

This clone was seen only once. The chain joins TRBV27 to TRBJ1-3, with a weak D call TRBD1 (5 bases). Deletions cut 6 bases from V and 2 bases from J, with 11 bases between. This CDR3 has 14 residues. CDR1 is MNHEY and CDR2 is SMNVEV in the germline V gene (reference sequence). Here the CDR3 reads CASSPRGTGNTIYF. CDR3 sequence (DNA): TGTGCCAGCAGCCCCCGGGGGACTGGAAACACCATATATTTT.

This clone has just one count. The chain uses TRBV21-1 and TRBJ1-4. TRBV21-1 counts as a pseudogene. There are 18 residues in the CDR3. The CDR3 protein is CASSSQFGRRDTNEKLFF. The CDR3 DNA reads TGTGCCAGCAGCTCCCAATTCGGGAGGCGGGACACTAATGAAAAACTGTTTTTT.